This entry lists 29 T cell receptor beta chains sequenced from one sample in a study of early stage breast cancer tumors (dated by TCRdb to about 2017). The library was made by the immunoSEQ multiplex PCR assay. TCRdb stores this immuneACCESS table with in-frame sequences only. Part of the clones is absent; in the studies checked, under half of the shortfall reflects unresolved V genes, and no reason is known for the rest. In this sample the table shows fewer than 70,000 clones, around 80% of which occur a single time. The ten most abundant clones make up 4.7% of the sample. Material for sequencing was blood. The receptor set was obtained from a person aged 35-49 years with breast cancer.

The chain links TRBV2 to TRBJ2-1; TRBD2 is a possible D gene (7 bases). The V gene lost 5 bases and the J gene lost 6 bases, with 14 bases spanning the gap. The CDR3 contains 14 residues. CDR1 is SNHLY, CDR2 FYNNEI, per germline. The CDR3 spells CASSTGGGVNEQFF. As DNA, the CDR3 is TGTGCCAGCAGTACCGGAGGGGGGGTCAATGAGCAGTTCTTC.

The chain carries TRBV28 and TRBJ2-7; D uncertain. The germline V and J ends were trimmed by 5 bases and 3 bases, with 5 bases remaining between them. CDR3 length equals 11 residues. Germline V CDR1 and CDR2: MDHEN, SYDVKM. CDR3 amino acids: CASSPLYEQYF. CDR3 sequence (DNA): TGTGCCAGCAGTCCCCTCTACGAGCAGTACTTC. The full variable domain, rest sourced from reference TRBV28 and TRBJ2-7, is DVKVTQSSRYLVKRTGEKVFLECVQDMDHENMFWYRQDPGLGLRLIYFSYDVKMKEKGDIPEGYSVSREKKERFSLILESASTNQTSMYLCASSPLYEQYFGPGTRLTVT.

The gene calls are TRBV7-8 and TRBJ1-1; no reliable D call. The CDR3 runs to 14 residues. Germline values: CDR1 SGHVS, CDR2 FQNEAQ. Deletions cut 4 bases from V and 2 bases from J, with 11 bases between. The CDR3 sequence: CASSYRTANTEAFF. CDR3 in DNA: TGTGCCAGCAGCTACCGGACCGCAAACACTGAAGCTTTCTTT.

V usage is TRBV9 and J usage is TRBJ2-7; D remains ambiguous. Germline CDR1 SGDLS, CDR2 YYNGEE. The CDR3 is 14 amino acids. The ends were cut back, 3 bases at V and 0 bases at J, with 10 bases in the middle. CDR3 region: CASSEYSSSYEQYF. The CDR3 nucleotides are TGTGCCAGCAGCGAATACTCCAGCTCCTACGAGCAGTACTTC.

The chain joins TRBV7-2 to TRBJ1-3; a weak D match, TRBD1 (6 bases). CDR1 is SGHTA, CDR2 FQGNSA, per germline. CDR3 length equals 16 residues. Trimming left V 1 base short and J 4 bases short, with 14 bases between. Here the CDR3 DNA reads TGTGCCAGCAGCTTAGATCCCGGGACAAAAGGAAACACCATATATTTT. Amino acids: CASSLDPGTKGNTIYF.

DNA for the CDR3: TGTGCCAGCAGCTTAAGTTGGCAAGGTTCCCTCTCTGGAAACACCATATATTTT. Translation gives CASSLSWQGSLSGNTIYF. The chain has TRBV7-9 and TRBJ1-3; D call uncertain. Per germline, CDR1 SEHNR and CDR2 FQNEAQ (reference sequence). The V and J ends lost 2 bases and 0 bases respectively, with 17 bases between them. This CDR3 comprises 18 residues.

The chain carries TRBV2 and TRBJ2-1, with 8 bases identical to TRBD2. V lost 8 bases, J lost 5 bases, and 17 bases stayed unmatched. Germline-derived CDR1 and CDR2 are SNHLY and FYNNEI. The CDR3 totals 17 residues. As DNA, the CDR3 is TGTGCCAGCGGCGGGGACCTAAGCGGGAGAGGTAACAATGAGCAGTTCTTC. Amino acids: CASGGDLSGRGNNEQFF.

The chain uses TRBV5-6 and TRBJ1-5, with a possible D match to TRBD1 (5 bases). This CDR3 contains 13 residues. V gave up 4 bases and J gave up 7 bases, with 12 bases separating them. The germline gives CDR1 SGHDT, CDR2 YYEEEE. CDR3 nucleotide sequence: TGTGCCAGCAGCCAAGGGGTGGGGCAGCCCCAGCATTTT. It is translated as CASSQGVGQPQHF.

This chain links TRBV18 with TRBJ1-1, with 7 bases matching TRBD1. Germline V gives CDR1 KGHSH, CDR2 LQKENI. The CDR3 spans 15 residues. J was trimmed by 2 bases and V by 6 bases; bases with no gene match: 9. CDR3 sequence reads: CASSFTGQKNTEAFF. The CDR3 DNA reads TGTGCCAGCTCCTTCACGGGACAGAAAAACACTGAAGCTTTCTTT.

This clone has just a few counts. J is TRBJ1-3 and V is TRBV28; 9 bases line up with TRBD1. The CDR3 runs to 14 residues. Trimming took 3 bases from V and 3 from J; bases not matched to a gene: 0. Germline values: CDR1 MDHEN, CDR2 SYDVKM. The CDR3 sequence: CASSLTGGGNTIYF. CDR3 coding DNA: TGTGCCAGCAGTTTGACAGGGGGTGGAAACACCATATATTTT.

This chain uses TRBV28 with TRBJ1-1; 7 bases are a match to TRBD1. Germline-derived CDR1 and CDR2 are MDHEN and SYDVKM. The V and J ends lost 6 bases and 10 bases, in that order; junction bases with no gene match: 8. This CDR3 comprises 12 residues. The CDR3, as DNA: TGTGCCAGCAGCCTTACAGGGGAACGAGCTTTCTTT. It specifies CASSLTGERAFF.

This sequence joins TRBV11-2 and TRBJ2-1, with 12 bases matching TRBD2. There are 16 residues in the CDR3. The germline gives CDR1 SGHAT, CDR2 FQNNGV. V lost 5 bases, J lost 8 bases, and 10 bases stayed unmatched. The CDR3 DNA reads as TGTGCCAGCAGCCTAGCGGGAGGGCCCTTAGGGGATGAGCAGTTCTTC. Translation gives CASSLAGGPLGDEQFF.

CDR3 in DNA: TGTGCCAGCTCATTTTCCGGGATCTTTGAAAAACTGTTTTTT. Its translation: CASSFSGIFEKLFF. The chain joins TRBV18 to TRBJ1-4; D not certain. The CDR3 loop spans 14 amino acids. Trimming shortened V by 5 bases and J by 7 bases, and 14 bases separated the two germline ends. CDR1 is KGHSH, CDR2 LQKENI, per germline.

The V gene is TRBV27, the J gene TRBJ2-3; perhaps TRBD2 as D (5 bases). V lost 5 bases and J 6 bases, leaving 15 bases between the germline ends. Looked up from germline, CDR1 is MNHEY and CDR2 is SMNVEV (reference sequence). The CDR3 is 14 residues long. The CDR3 loop reads CASSNKEAPDTQYF. The CDR3 DNA follows: TGTGCCAGCAGTAACAAGGAGGCACCCGATACGCAGTATTTT.

This clone was recorded once. The rearrangement joins TRBV14 to TRBJ2-7; 8 bases line up with TRBD2. Germline CDR1 is SGHDN and CDR2 is FVKESK. J lost 2 bases, V lost 5 bases, and 5 bases had no gene match. CDR3 length: 14 amino acids. CDR3 DNA: TGTGCCAGCAGCGCGAGCGGGGGTCCCTACGAGCAGTACTTC. It is translated as CASSASGGPYEQYF.

V is TRBV28 and J is TRBJ2-1; 8 bases align to TRBD2. Looked up from germline, CDR1 is MDHEN and CDR2 is SYDVKM. This CDR3 has 12 amino acids. Trimming removed 3 bases from V and 16 bases from J; junction bases left unmatched: 8. CDR3 in amino acids: CASSFRREGRFF. The CDR3 DNA is TGTGCCAGCAGTTTCAGACGGGAGGGCCGATTCTTC.

This chain joins TRBV6-1 and TRBJ2-1, with D perhaps matching TRBD1 (5 bases). Germline values: CDR1 MNHNS, CDR2 SASEGT. The CDR3 has 13 residues. V was trimmed by 4 bases and J by 3 bases, leaving 7 bases between them. The CDR3 sequence is CASSGQNYNEQFF. The CDR3 coding sequence is TGTGCCAGCAGTGGACAGAACTACAATGAGCAGTTCTTC.

The chain recombines TRBV7-2 with TRBJ2-7; 10 nucleotides line up with TRBD1. V lost 5 bases and J lost 3; bases outside the gene matches: 13. Germline CDR1 reads SGHTA; CDR2 reads FQGNSA. The CDR3 sequence is 17 residues long. The DNA for the CDR3 is TGTGCCAGCAGCGCGCGGACAGGGGGTTATAGGGTCTACGAGCAGTACTTC. Amino acids: CASSARTGGYRVYEQYF. The full variable domain, with the rest looked up from reference TRBV7-2 and TRBJ2-7, is GAGVSQSPSNKVTEKGKDVELRCDPISGHTALYWYRQSLGQGLEFLIYFQGNSAPDKSGLPSDRFSAERTGGSVSTLTIQRTQQEDSAVYLCASSARTGGYRVYEQYFGPGTRLTVT.

J is TRBJ2-2 and V is TRBV2; TRBD2 agrees at 7 bases. Trimming removed 10 bases from V and 5 bases from J; junction bases left unmatched: 7. This CDR3 spans 13 amino acids. Germline values: CDR1 SNHLY, CDR2 FYNNEI. CDR3 loop: CATAGVGTGELFF. The CDR3 DNA sequence: TGTGCCACCGCGGGAGTAGGGACCGGGGAGCTGTTTTTT.

The chain joins TRBV11-2 to TRBJ2-3; TRBD2 aligns across 9 bases. This CDR3 comprises 14 residues. Trimming took 6 bases from V and 4 from J; bases not matched to a gene: 5. Germline V lookup: CDR1 SGHAT, CDR2 FQNNGV. The CDR3 bases are TGTGCCAGCAGACTAGCGGGTTGGGCAGATACGCAGTATTTT. This encodes CASRLAGWADTQYF.

The rearrangement links TRBV30 to TRBJ1-1; TRBD1 might be the D (5 bases). V lost 2 bases and J 5 bases, leaving 15 bases between the germline ends. The CDR3 extends over 14 amino acids. The germline CDR1 and CDR2 sequences are GTSNPN and SVGIG (reference sequence). DNA of the CDR3: TGTGCCTGGAGTACCTCACAGGCCGCAACTGAAGCTTTCTTT. This encodes CAWSTSQAATEAFF. The full variable domain, rest sourced from reference TRBV30 and TRBJ1-1, is SQTIHQWPATLVQPVGSPLSLECTVEGTSNPNLYWYRQAAGRGLQLLFYSVGIGQISSEVPQNLSASRPQDRQFILSSKKLLLSDSGFYLCAWSTSQAATEAFFGQGTRLTVV.

A note on this clone: One end of the junction is discordant with germline, which a read error may explain. The V and J genes are TRBV6-1 and TRBJ1-5; D not certain. Germline V gene data show CDR1 as MNHNS and CDR2 as SASEGT. This CDR3 is 14 amino acids long. CDR3 DNA sequence: TGTGCCAGAAGTGCCATTACTAGCAATCAGCCCCAGCATTTT. Residues: CARSAITSNQPQHF.

V is TRBV9 and J is TRBJ2-3, with a tentative D call TRBD1 (6 bases). The germline gives CDR1 SGDLS, CDR2 YYNGEE. This CDR3 is built from 14 residues. V shed 0 bases and J shed 4 bases, with 9 bases lying between them. DNA of the CDR3: TGTGCCAGCAGCGTAGAAGGGGGTCCAGATACGCAGTATTTT. This codes for CASSVEGGPDTQYF.

The chain recombines TRBV28 with TRBJ2-2; the match to TRBD1 covers 8 bases. The CDR3 totals 15 residues. The germline gives CDR1 MDHEN, CDR2 SYDVKM. Trimming cost V 5 bases and J 0 bases; bases outside gene matches: 2. This CDR3 is CASSTGGANTGELFF. DNA for the CDR3: TGTGCCAGCAGTACAGGGGGTGCGAACACCGGGGAGCTGTTTTTT.

This rearrangement joins TRBV5-3 to TRBJ2-3; possible D gene TRBD2, 5 bases. TRBV5-3 qualifies as an ORF whose function is uncertain. The CDR3 sequence is 16 residues long. V was shortened by 2 bases and J by 4 bases, with 17 bases between the two germline ends. CDR3 DNA sequence: TGTGCCAGAAGCTTTTTCCGAGGACTGAGCGCAGATACGCAGTATTTT. The encoded protein is CARSFFRGLSADTQYF.

This clone was recorded a few times. The rearrangement joins TRBV7-6 to TRBJ2-1; 8 bases line up with TRBD2. In germline, CDR1 is SGHVS, CDR2 FNYEAQ. V shed 2 bases and J 6 bases; nucleotides not matched to a gene: 9. This CDR3 is 16 amino acids long. The CDR3 spells CASSLRSTSGSNEQFF. The CDR3 coding sequence is TGTGCCAGCAGCTTACGCAGTACTAGCGGAAGCAATGAGCAGTTCTTC.

CDR3 loop: CASRTARSFVNTEAFF. CDR3 DNA: TGTGCCAGCAGAACAGCAAGATCTTTCGTTAACACTGAAGCTTTCTTT. V gene TRBV11-2 combines with J gene TRBJ1-1; D is unresolved. This CDR3 comprises 16 residues. From germline, CDR1 is SGHAT and CDR2 FQNNGV. V was trimmed by 6 bases and J by 2 bases, leaving 19 bases between them.

The chain combines TRBV18 with TRBJ1-1; no clear D gene. The CDR3 has 14 amino acids. Germline CDR1 KGHSH, CDR2 LQKENI. Trimming removed 5 bases from V and 5 bases from J, with 15 bases in between. CDR3 sequence reads: CASSASKTATEAFF. CDR3 nucleotide sequence: TGTGCCAGCTCAGCCTCCAAAACAGCAACTGAAGCTTTCTTT.

The J gene is TRBJ2-3, the V gene TRBV21-1; TRBD2 is taken as the D call from the table, unchecked against the DNA. TRBV21-1 is a documented pseudogene. The CDR3 is 14 amino acids. CDR3: CASRDSHCTDTQYF. Here the CDR3 DNA reads TGTGCCAGCAGGGACTCTCATTGCACAGATACGCAGTATTTT.